This is a list of T cell receptor beta chains from one sample in a study of blood T cell repertoires in COVID-19. Using immunoSEQ multiplex PCR, the repertoire was profiled, and TCRdb retains in-frame clones only, with some absent. Of more than 200,000 clones in the sample, about nine tenths were seen once. The source material was peripheral blood. The receptors originated from a woman in her 30s with COVID-19, enrolled during active disease. The CDR3 runs from the conserved cysteine through the conserved F or W. Each record gives: CDR3 DNA, CDR3 protein, V gene, D gene, J gene, clone size. A D gene is named only where the DNA matches it firmly. Not all rows give a size; the values are once, few, many and, for expanded clones, a class.

CDR3 DNA: TGTGCCAGCAGCATAGCTGGAGCGGGGGTACTCTACGAGCAGTACTTC
CDR3 protein: CASSIAGAGVLYEQYF
V gene: TRBV7-2
D gene: TRBD2
J gene: TRBJ2-7
clone size: few

CDR3 DNA: TGTGCCAGCAGCGTAGGCGGGCGGGGGGGCATCAATGAGCAGTTCTTC
CDR3 protein: CASSVGGRGGINEQFF
V gene: TRBV9
D gene: TRBD2
J gene: TRBJ2-1
clone size: .

CDR3 DNA: TGTGCCAGCTCGCCGACAGGGGTAGAGCCCGGGCAGTACTTC
CDR3 protein: CASSPTGVEPGQYF
V gene: TRBV18
D gene: TRBD1
J gene: TRBJ2-7
clone size: once

CDR3 DNA: TGTGCCAGCAGTTTAATTCCCGGACAGCCGAGAGAAGGCTACACCTTC
CDR3 protein: CASSLIPGQPREGYTF
V gene: TRBV27
D gene: .
J gene: TRBJ1-2
clone size: .

CDR3 DNA: TGTGCCAGCAGCTTAGTGGGACAGAATAATTCACCCCTCCACTTT
CDR3 protein: CASSLVGQNNSPLHF
V gene: TRBV13
D gene: TRBD1
J gene: TRBJ1-6
clone size: .

CDR3 DNA: TGTGCCAGCAGCTCAGGGCCCTACAATGAGCAGTTCTTC
CDR3 protein: CASSSGPYNEQFF
V gene: TRBV6-2/TRBV6-3
D gene: .
J gene: TRBJ2-1
clone size: .

CDR3 DNA: TGTGCCACCAGCAGAGATGGTCTCGCGGGCTATGGCTACACCTTC
CDR3 protein: CATSRDGLAGYGYTF
V gene: TRBV15
D gene: .
J gene: TRBJ1-2
clone size: .

CDR3 DNA: TGTGCCAGCAGAAAAGGGGTCCACGAGCAGTACTTC
CDR3 protein: CASRKGVHEQYF
V gene: TRBV7-2
D gene: .
J gene: TRBJ2-7
clone size: once

CDR3 DNA: TGTGCCAGCAGCTTACGCGGTGGGAACACCGGGGAGCTGTTTTTT
CDR3 protein: CASSLRGGNTGELFF
V gene: TRBV7-8
D gene: .
J gene: TRBJ2-2
clone size: .

CDR3 DNA: TGTGCCAGCTCAATGGCTAGCCCCACAGATACGCAGTATTTT
CDR3 protein: CASSMASPTDTQYF
V gene: TRBV18
D gene: .
J gene: TRBJ2-3
clone size: .

CDR3 DNA: TGTGCCAGTAGTATCCGGAGGGGAGATACGCAGTATTTT
CDR3 protein: CASSIRRGDTQYF
V gene: TRBV19
D gene: .
J gene: TRBJ2-3
clone size: .

CDR3 DNA: TGTGCCAGCAGCCCCGGGGGGTTCTACGAGCAGTACTTC
CDR3 protein: CASSPGGFYEQYF
V gene: TRBV5-8
D gene: TRBD2
J gene: TRBJ2-7
clone size: .

CDR3 DNA: TGTGCCAGTAGTATACGAGGACAGGGTGCCATCTGGTTCGATGAGCAGTTCTTC
CDR3 protein: CASSIRGQGAIWFDEQFF
V gene: TRBV19
D gene: TRBD1
J gene: TRBJ2-1
clone size: .

CDR3 DNA: TGTGCCAGCAGCGTAGGTGGGTTAGCGGGGAACACCGGGGAGCTGTTTTTT
CDR3 protein: CASSVGGLAGNTGELFF
V gene: TRBV9
D gene: TRBD2
J gene: TRBJ2-2
clone size: .

CDR3 DNA: TGTGCCAGCAGCGGGGGACAGGGTTTGGAGACCCAGTACTTC
CDR3 protein: CASSGGQGLETQYF
V gene: TRBV7-2
D gene: TRBD1
J gene: TRBJ2-5
clone size: once

CDR3 DNA: TGCAGCGTTGTAATTGGGACAGGGGGCAATCAGCCCCAGCATTTT
CDR3 protein: CSVVIGTGGNQPQHF
V gene: TRBV29-1
D gene: TRBD1
J gene: TRBJ1-5
clone size: .

CDR3 DNA: TGTGCCAGCACCACGGACAGCCATAATTCACCCCTCCACTTT
CDR3 protein: CASTTDSHNSPLHF
V gene: TRBV9
D gene: .
J gene: TRBJ1-6
clone size: .

CDR3 DNA: TGCGCCAGCAGCCAAGTTGTGGGACAGAATCGTCCGCGGCAGTTCTTC
CDR3 protein: CASSQVVGQNRPRQFF
V gene: TRBV4-3
D gene: TRBD1
J gene: TRBJ2-1
clone size: .

CDR3 DNA: TGTGCCAGCAGTGTTTTAGCGGGGGGATCCTACGAGCAGTACTTC
CDR3 protein: CASSVLAGGSYEQYF
V gene: TRBV6-4
D gene: TRBD2
J gene: TRBJ2-7
clone size: .

CDR3 DNA: TGTGCCAGCAGTGGACATTGGGAGACCCAGTACTTC
CDR3 protein: CASSGHWETQYF
V gene: TRBV6-2/TRBV6-3
D gene: .
J gene: TRBJ2-5
clone size: .

CDR3 DNA: TGTGCCAGCAGACCGGGGACTAGCGGGGGCGCGAACACCGGGGAGCTGTTTTTT
CDR3 protein: CASRPGTSGGANTGELFF
V gene: TRBV3-1/TRBV3-2
D gene: TRBD2
J gene: TRBJ2-2
clone size: .

CDR3 DNA: TGTGCCAGTAGTAGCGGCGCTTTCTCTGGAAACACCATATATTTT
CDR3 protein: CASSSGAFSGNTIYF
V gene: TRBV19
D gene: .
J gene: TRBJ1-3
clone size: .

CDR3 DNA: TGTGCCAGTAGTACGCAAGGGGTCACCGGGGAGCTGTTTTTT
CDR3 protein: CASSTQGVTGELFF
V gene: TRBV19
D gene: .
J gene: TRBJ2-2
clone size: once

CDR3 DNA: TGCGCCGCAGTTTCCCACGACAGGGGCGGTGAGCAGTTCTTC
CDR3 protein: CAAVSHDRGGEQFF
V gene: TRBV4-1
D gene: TRBD1
J gene: TRBJ2-1
clone size: .

CDR3 DNA: TGTGCCAGTAGCGGACAGGGGGGTCATCAGCCCCAGCATTTT
CDR3 protein: CASSGQGGHQPQHF
V gene: TRBV19
D gene: TRBD1
J gene: TRBJ1-5
clone size: .

CDR3 DNA: TGTGCCAGCAGCTTAGGGACAGGGCTATCCTACGAGCAGTACTTC
CDR3 protein: CASSLGTGLSYEQYF
V gene: TRBV7-6
D gene: TRBD1
J gene: TRBJ2-7
clone size: .

CDR3 DNA: TGCAGCGTTGAAGGACAGGGTTACACAGATACGCAGTATTTT
CDR3 protein: CSVEGQGYTDTQYF
V gene: TRBV29-1
D gene: TRBD1
J gene: TRBJ2-3
clone size: once

CDR3 DNA: TGTGCCAGCGGCCCCCTCCCTGAAGCTTTCTTT
CDR3 protein: CASGPLPEAFF
V gene: TRBV27
D gene: .
J gene: TRBJ1-1
clone size: .

CDR3 DNA: TGTGCCAGCAGCTTGACAGGGACAGATACGCAGTATTTT
CDR3 protein: CASSLTGTDTQYF
V gene: TRBV7-2
D gene: TRBD1
J gene: TRBJ2-3
clone size: .

CDR3 DNA: TGTGCCGGGAAAGGGACAGGGGAAGGAAACACCATATATTTT
CDR3 protein: CAGKGTGEGNTIYF
V gene: TRBV10-3
D gene: TRBD1
J gene: TRBJ1-3
clone size: .

CDR3 DNA: TGTGCCAGCAGTTATGGGCTGGGGGCCGGAGAGACCCAGTACTTC
CDR3 protein: CASSYGLGAGETQYF
V gene: TRBV6-2/TRBV6-3
D gene: .
J gene: TRBJ2-5
clone size: once

CDR3 DNA: TGTGCTAGTGGTTTGGCACAGGGGGCCCAGCCCCAGCATTTT
CDR3 protein: CASGLAQGAQPQHF
V gene: TRBV12-5
D gene: TRBD1
J gene: TRBJ1-5
clone size: .

CDR3 DNA: TGCAGCGTTGAACGAGGGTACAGAGATAACTATGGCTACACCTTC
CDR3 protein: CSVERGYRDNYGYTF
V gene: TRBV29-1
D gene: .
J gene: TRBJ1-2
clone size: .

CDR3 DNA: TGTGCCAGCAGTTACGAGGGGGAGAGCTCCTACGAGCAGTACTTC
CDR3 protein: CASSYEGESSYEQYF
V gene: TRBV6-2/TRBV6-3
D gene: .
J gene: TRBJ2-7
clone size: .

CDR3 DNA: TGCGCCAGCAGCTTGGCCGGGAACACTGAAGCTTTCTTT
CDR3 protein: CASSLAGNTEAFF
V gene: TRBV5-1
D gene: .
J gene: TRBJ1-1
clone size: .

CDR3 DNA: TGTGCCAGCAGTTACTCGACAGGGGGCGTCTTTGGCTACACCTTC
CDR3 protein: CASSYSTGGVFGYTF
V gene: TRBV6-5
D gene: TRBD1
J gene: TRBJ1-2
clone size: .

CDR3 DNA: TGTGCCAGCAGCCCCTACACCGGGGAGCTGTTTTTT
CDR3 protein: CASSPYTGELFF
V gene: TRBV11-3
D gene: .
J gene: TRBJ2-2
clone size: .

CDR3 DNA: TGCGCCAGCAGCCAATCCGGGACAGGGGGCGCAGATACGCAGTATTTT
CDR3 protein: CASSQSGTGGADTQYF
V gene: TRBV5-1
D gene: TRBD1
J gene: TRBJ2-3
clone size: .

CDR3 DNA: TGTGTCAGTAGTATGAGGAATCAGCCCCAGCATTTT
CDR3 protein: CVSSMRNQPQHF
V gene: TRBV19
D gene: .
J gene: TRBJ1-5
clone size: .

CDR3 DNA: TGTGCCAGCAGCCCTCACTTCCCAGGACAGCACTCCTACGAGCAGTACTTC
CDR3 protein: CASSPHFPGQHSYEQYF
V gene: TRBV7-8
D gene: .
J gene: TRBJ2-7
clone size: once

CDR3 DNA: TGTGCCAGTAGTACCCCAGGGTTTGTCACTGAAGCTTTCTTT
CDR3 protein: CASSTPGFVTEAFF
V gene: TRBV19
D gene: .
J gene: TRBJ1-1
clone size: .

CDR3 DNA: TGTGCCAGCAGCGCCCCCTCTCAGGCTGGGTATGGCTACACCTTC
CDR3 protein: CASSAPSQAGYGYTF
V gene: TRBV6-6
D gene: .
J gene: TRBJ1-2
clone size: .

CDR3 DNA: TGTGCCAGCAGCTCCGCGCCTGGGACAGACCCGAACACCGGGGAGCTGTTTTTT
CDR3 protein: CASSSAPGTDPNTGELFF
V gene: TRBV11-3
D gene: TRBD1
J gene: TRBJ2-2
clone size: .

CDR3 DNA: TGTGCCAGCAGCTTCACAGGGTCTCGGGGTGAGCAGTTCTTC
CDR3 protein: CASSFTGSRGEQFF
V gene: TRBV13
D gene: .
J gene: TRBJ2-1
clone size: .

CDR3 DNA: TGTGCCAGCAGCCAAGGAACCTCGGGACTAGGGGCCCAAGAGACCCAGTACTTC
CDR3 protein: CASSQGTSGLGAQETQYF
V gene: TRBV4-2
D gene: TRBD2
J gene: TRBJ2-5
clone size: .

CDR3 DNA: TGTGCCAGCAGCTCAGCACAGGGGAACACTGAAGCTTTCTTT
CDR3 protein: CASSSAQGNTEAFF
V gene: TRBV5-8
D gene: .
J gene: TRBJ1-1
clone size: .

CDR3 DNA: TGTGCCAGCAGTTTACTTAACACAGATACGCAGTATTTT
CDR3 protein: CASSLLNTDTQYF
V gene: TRBV27
D gene: .
J gene: TRBJ2-3
clone size: .

CDR3 DNA: TGTGCCAGCCGATTGGAGTTTGATAGCAATCAGCCCCAGCATTTT
CDR3 protein: CASRLEFDSNQPQHF
V gene: TRBV6-4
D gene: .
J gene: TRBJ1-5
clone size: .

CDR3 DNA: TGTGCCAGCAGCCCGGGGACAGGGGGCGATTTGAACAATCAGCCCCAGCATTTT
CDR3 protein: CASSPGTGGDLNNQPQHF
V gene: TRBV11-2
D gene: TRBD1
J gene: TRBJ1-5
clone size: .

CDR3 DNA: TGTGCCAGCAGCTTATATAGGCAGGGAGGAACAGATACGCAGTATTTT
CDR3 protein: CASSLYRQGGTDTQYF
V gene: TRBV5-6
D gene: .
J gene: TRBJ2-3
clone size: .

CDR3 DNA: TGCGCCAGCAGCCCGGGACAGGTTGGGGTCAGGGGCTACACCTTC
CDR3 protein: CASSPGQVGVRGYTF
V gene: TRBV5-1
D gene: TRBD1
J gene: TRBJ1-2
clone size: .

CDR3 DNA: TGTGCCAGCAGCCCGTTGGGGGGGCGGCCTGAGCAGTTCTTC
CDR3 protein: CASSPLGGRPEQFF
V gene: TRBV14
D gene: .
J gene: TRBJ2-1
clone size: .

CDR3 DNA: TGTGCCAGCAGTGAACTCCCTTCCGCCTACAATGAGCAGTTCTTC
CDR3 protein: CASSELPSAYNEQFF
V gene: TRBV2
D gene: .
J gene: TRBJ2-1
clone size: .

CDR3 DNA: TGTGCCAGCAGTTTAGGAGGGGGGGTGGAGACCCAGTACTTC
CDR3 protein: CASSLGGGVETQYF
V gene: TRBV27
D gene: .
J gene: TRBJ2-5
clone size: .

CDR3 DNA: TGTGCCAGCAGGGTAGCGGGGGGGCCTGAGCAGTTCTTC
CDR3 protein: CASRVAGGPEQFF
V gene: TRBV3-1/TRBV3-2
D gene: TRBD2
J gene: TRBJ2-1
clone size: once

CDR3 DNA: TGTGCCATCACAGCGGGAGGGAAGACCGGGGAGCTGTTTTTT
CDR3 protein: CAITAGGKTGELFF
V gene: TRBV10-3
D gene: TRBD2
J gene: TRBJ2-2
clone size: .

CDR3 DNA: TGTGCCAGCAGCCAGTTACTTAAAGAGACCCAGTACTTC
CDR3 protein: CASSQLLKETQYF
V gene: TRBV3-1/TRBV3-2
D gene: .
J gene: TRBJ2-5
clone size: many

CDR3 DNA: TGTGCCAGCAGCGTAGGGACAGCCTACAATGAGCAGTTCTTC
CDR3 protein: CASSVGTAYNEQFF
V gene: TRBV9
D gene: .
J gene: TRBJ2-1
clone size: once